Below, 14 T cell receptor beta chains from the same sample are listed, as sequenced in a study of shared clonotypes between healthy human individuals (dated by TCRdb to between 2020 and 2021). The library was built by means of the immunoSEQ multiplex PCR assay. This immuneACCESS table, as held by TCRdb, lists in-frame sequences with V and J called but not all clones. Of the missing ones, under half trace to an unresolved V gene in checked studies; the others have no known cause. The sample table lists 2 million to 2.5 million clones, around 93% of them with a count of one. The ten top clones hold more than 0.35% of the sample. The sample consisted of naive CD4+ T cells from PBMCs. Reading the label with the study, this specimen's cell subset or site is: CD45RA+ positively selected. These receptors came from a man aged 18 to 35 in good health. Some clones in this sample may be carry-over from other donors' samples.

V gene TRBV6-4 combines with J gene TRBJ1-2; D call uncertain. CDR1 is MRHNA, CDR2 SNTAGT, per germline. The V and J ends lost 2 bases and 4 bases respectively, with 11 bases between them. There are 14 residues in the CDR3. CDR3 sequence: CASSDRQELYGYTF. CDR3 DNA: TGTGCCAGCAGTGACAGGCAGGAACTCTATGGCTACACCTTC.

Of note for this clone: The same CDR3 can be traced to other DNA sequences in this sample. The genes are TRBV5-1 and TRBJ2-7; 10 bases are shared with TRBD2. The CDR3 has 16 residues. CDR1 is SGHRS, CDR2 YFSETQ, per germline. With 2 bases clipped from V and 0 bases from J, the junction kept 5 bases outside the gene matches. CDR3 coding DNA: TGCGCCAGCAGCTTTGGTCTAGCGGGAGACTCCTACGAGCAGTACTTC. Translated, it gives CASSFGLAGDSYEQYF. Full variable domain (outside the CDR3, taken from reference TRBV5-1 and TRBJ2-7): KAGVTQTPRYLIKTRGQQVTLSCSPISGHRSVSWYQQTPGQGLQFLFEYFSETQRNKGNFPGRFSGRQFSNSRSEMNVSTLELGDSALYLCASSFGLAGDSYEQYFGPGTRLTVT.

In regard to this clone: Other DNA sequences within the sample encode an identical CDR3. The V call is TRBV7-9, the J call TRBJ2-7; D call uncertain. Trimming shortened V by 5 bases and J by 4 bases, and 9 bases separated the two germline ends. The CDR3 runs to 12 residues. Germline loops: CDR1 SEHNR, CDR2 FQNEAQ (reference sequence). The CDR3 region has the DNA TGTGCCAGCAGCCAAGGAGTGTACGAGCAGTACTTC. This sequence encodes CASSQGVYEQYF. Together with reference TRBV7-9 and TRBJ2-7, the CDR3 gives the full variable domain: DTGVSQNPRHKITKRGQNVTFRCDPISEHNRLYWYRQTLGQGPEFLTYFQNEAQLEKSRLLSDRFSAERPKGSFSTLEIQRTEQGDSAMYLCASSQGVYEQYFGPGTRLTVT.

The V and J genes are TRBV5-4 and TRBJ1-1, with 9 positions matching TRBD1. Germline V CDR1 and CDR2: SGHNT, YYREEE (reference sequence). The CDR3 consists of 15 residues. V lost 3 bases to trimming and J lost 4 bases; unmatched junction nucleotides: 7. The CDR3 sequence: CASSSPRQGGTEAFF. CDR3 nucleotide sequence: TGTGCCAGCAGCTCCCCCCGACAGGGGGGCACTGAAGCTTTCTTT.

The chain links TRBV5-1 to TRBJ1-4; D gene ambiguous. Trimming removed 4 bases at V and 7 bases at J, with 17 bases between. The germline gives CDR1 SGHRS, CDR2 YFSETQ. This CDR3 contains 15 residues. The CDR3 region is CASSSGPQPSEKLFF. The CDR3 DNA reads TGCGCCAGCAGCAGTGGTCCGCAGCCTAGTGAAAAACTGTTTTTT.

The chain carries TRBV5-6 and TRBJ1-2; D gene ambiguous. Trimming removed 2 bases at V and 1 base at J, with 12 bases between. This CDR3 is 15 amino acids long. Germline CDR1 reads SGHDT; CDR2 reads YYEEEE. The CDR3 nucleotides read TGTGCCAGCAGCTTTTTTAAGGGAGGTAACTATGGCTACACCTTC. It yields the protein CASSFFKGGNYGYTF.

The chain employs TRBV5-1 and TRBJ2-1, with D perhaps given as TRBD1 or TRBD2 (5 bases each). The CDR3 contains 13 residues. Germline CDR1 and CDR2: SGHRS and YFSETQ. The ends were cut back, 2 bases at V and 6 bases at J, with 9 bases in the middle. The CDR3 here is CASSFPGGNEQFF. CDR3 nucleotides: TGCGCCAGCAGCTTTCCTGGGGGCAATGAGCAGTTCTTC.

This clone was detected once. The chain carries TRBV5-1 and TRBJ1-2, with D maybe TRBD1 (5 bases). Germline CDR1 SGHRS, CDR2 YFSETQ. The ends were cut back, 0 bases at V and 2 bases at J, with 8 bases in the middle. This CDR3 spans 14 amino acids. The CDR3 coding sequence is TGCGCCAGCAGCTTGGGACAGCAGAACTATGGCTACACCTTC. It yields the protein CASSLGQQNYGYTF.

The chain links TRBV7-8 to TRBJ2-1, with D hard to call. Germline assignment: CDR1 SGHVS and CDR2 FQNEAQ. This CDR3 has 15 residues. V was pared by 0 bases and J by 1 base, with 7 bases between. The CDR3 is CASSLALGSYNEQFF. CDR3 DNA: TGTGCCAGCAGCTTAGCCTTAGGTTCCTACAATGAGCAGTTCTTC.

The J gene is TRBJ2-5, the V gene TRBV30, with unresolved D. Trimming left V 3 bases short and J 5 bases short, with 7 bases between. CDR1 GTSNPN and CDR2 SVGIG come from the germline V gene (reference sequence). There are 11 residues in the CDR3. The CDR3 loop is CAWSLLETQYF. Here the CDR3 DNA reads TGTGCCTGGAGCCTTTTGGAGACCCAGTACTTC.

The chain couples TRBV27 to TRBJ2-2; no firm D call. The length of the CDR3 is 12 residues. The germline CDR1 and CDR2 sequences are MNHEY and SMNVEV (reference sequence). Trimming left V 4 bases short and J 7 bases short, with 7 bases between. The CDR3 spells CASSSWGGELFF. In nucleotides, the CDR3 is TGTGCCAGCAGTTCTTGGGGCGGGGAGCTGTTTTTT.

The chain employs TRBV30 and TRBJ2-2; D not resolved. The CDR3 runs 13 residues. Germline V gene sequence: CDR1 GTSNPN, CDR2 SVGIG (reference sequence). V was pared by 3 bases and J by 12 bases, with 17 bases between. CDR3 residues: CAWSPLSAHQLFF. CDR3 DNA sequence: TGTGCCTGGAGCCCATTGTCGGCCCACCAGCTGTTTTTT.

The V call is TRBV7-9, the J call TRBJ1-1, with D possibly being TRBD1 (5 bases). Trimming removed 5 bases at V and 2 bases at J, with 12 bases between. CDR1 is SEHNR, CDR2 FQNEAQ, per germline (reference sequence). CDR3 length equals 14 residues. CDR3 sequence: CASSRPGGNTEAFF. CDR3 DNA: TGTGCCAGCAGCCGGCCGGGGGGAAACACTGAAGCTTTCTTT. The whole variable domain, filled in from reference TRBV7-9 and TRBJ1-1, reads DTGVSQNPRHKITKRGQNVTFRCDPISEHNRLYWYRQTLGQGPEFLTYFQNEAQLEKSRLLSDRFSAERPKGSFSTLEIQRTEQGDSAMYLCASSRPGGNTEAFFGQGTRLTVV.

This sequence joins TRBV5-8 and TRBJ1-2; D possibly corresponds to TRBD1 (5 bases). Trimming removed 3 bases at V and 5 bases at J, with 17 bases between. The CDR3 covers 15 residues. The germline V gene encodes CDR1 SGHTS and CDR2 YDEGEE. CDR3 sequence (DNA): TGTGCCAGCAGCTCCCGGGGGAGTGTTGGATATGGCTACACCTTC. This gives the protein CASSSRGSVGYGYTF.